The present T cell receptor (beta chain) was sequenced within a study of T cell responses to AZD1222 COVID-19 vaccine. Whole-study findings and limits: Of the AZD1222 recipients, only five or six were seropositive at baseline. It should be noted that donors were predominantly white British and more often female, and clonal diversity was possibly underestimated. No repertoire was sampled before or during the peak T cell response, only after it.

A remark on this clone: Its antigen remains unidentified.

Trimming took 7 bases from V and 4 from J; bases not matched to a gene: 3. The germline gives CDR1 SGDLS, CDR2 YYNGEE. The CDR3 sequence is 12 residues long. Produced via immunoSEQ multiplex PCR; TCRdb's table is partial and in-frame only. The repertoire holds around 140,000 clones, approximately 90% seen once, with 1.1% in the top ten. This TCR was sampled from an adult who received the AZD1222 COVID-19 vaccine. V and J are TRBV9 and TRBJ2-5; 8 bases fit TRBD1. The source material was peripheral blood, sampled 28 days after the second AZD1222 dose. The CDR3 loop reads CASGDRSETQYF. The CDR3 bases are TGTGCCAGCGGGGACAGGTCAGAGACCCAGTACTTC. Together with reference TRBV9 and TRBJ2-5, the CDR3 gives the full variable domain: DSGVTQTPKHLITATGQRVTLRCSPRSGDLSVYWYQQSLDQGLQFLIQYYNGEERAKGNILERFSAQQFPDLHSELNLSSLELGDSALYFCASGDRSETQYFGPGTRLLVL.